Below, 21 T cell receptor beta chains from the same sample are listed, as sequenced in a study of blood T cell repertoires in COVID-19. The method was immunoSEQ multiplex PCR; TCRdb's version includes in-frame clones alone and lacks a portion of them. The sample consists of roughly 180,000 clones, about 85% of them appearing once. Sequencing was done on a sample of peripheral blood. All receptors derive from a woman in her 30s with active or convalescent COVID-19.

The chain uses TRBV7-8 and TRBJ2-7, with 13 bases matching TRBD2. The CDR3 extends over 15 amino acids. J gave up 8 bases and V 5 bases, and 9 bases lay outside the gene matches. CDR1 is SGHVS, CDR2 FQNEAQ, per germline. The DNA of the CDR3 is TGTGCCAGCAGCCGAGGACTAGCGGGAGACCAACAGCAGTACTTC. It is translated as CASSRGLAGDQQQYF.

CDR3 in amino acids: CASSVGLVNEQYF. The CDR3, as DNA: TGTGCCAGCAGCGTGGGGCTCGTCAACGAGCAGTACTTC. V usage is TRBV9 and J usage is TRBJ2-7; a weak D match, TRBD1 (5 bases). V was trimmed by 2 bases and J by 5 bases, leaving 11 bases between them. The germline V gene has CDR1 SGDLS and CDR2 YYNGEE. There are 13 residues in the CDR3.

The chain links TRBV18 to TRBJ2-3; D may be TRBD1 (6 bases). This CDR3 is 13 amino acids long. Germline V gene sequence: CDR1 KGHSH, CDR2 LQKENI. V lost 5 bases and J lost 6, with 12 bases in between. CDR3 in amino acids: CASSVGAGDTQYF. The DNA for the CDR3 is TGTGCCAGCTCAGTGGGGGCCGGCGATACGCAGTATTTT.

In its sample, this clone was seen once. This chain links TRBV11-2 with TRBJ2-1; D is perhaps TRBD2 (7 bases). CDR3 length: 16 amino acids. Trimming pared 7 bases from V and 1 base from J, leaving 17 bases between. Germline CDR1 is SGHAT and CDR2 is FQNNGV. This chain's CDR3 is CASIPKGGGSYNEQFF. The CDR3 bases are TGTGCCAGCATCCCCAAGGGGGGAGGGTCCTACAATGAGCAGTTCTTC.

The rearrangement links TRBV25-1 to TRBJ1-5, with a weak D call TRBD1 (5 bases). V lost 7 bases and J lost 3, with 19 bases in between. The germline V gene has CDR1 MGHDK and CDR2 SYGVNS. CDR3 length: 16 amino acids. CDR3 amino acids: CASTRGALPFNQPQHF. The CDR3 nucleotides read TGTGCCAGCACCCGCGGGGCCCTTCCTTTCAATCAGCCCCAGCATTTT.

The DNA for the CDR3 is TGTGCCAGCAGCCAAGTCGGAGAGGGGGCGCGTGAGCAGTTCTTC. Protein product: CASSQVGEGAREQFF. The chain has TRBV3-1 (or the pseudogene TRBV3-2) and TRBJ2-1, with 7 bases matching TRBD1. Germline V gene sequence: CDR1 LGHDT, CDR2 YNNKEL (reference sequence). The CDR3 totals 15 residues. V dropped 1 base and J dropped 9; count of bases not matched to a gene: 9.

V gene TRBV20-1 combines with J gene TRBJ1-2; D gene uncertain. Germline loops: CDR1 DFQATT, CDR2 SNEGSKA (reference sequence). Trimming shortened V by 3 bases and J by 4 bases, and 15 bases separated the two germline ends. This CDR3 spans 14 amino acids. This CDR3 reads CSASLEVGTYGYTF. The CDR3 DNA is TGCAGTGCTAGTCTGGAGGTCGGCACCTATGGCTACACCTTC.

Here the CDR3 reads CASSGLAEFTGELFF. In nucleotides, the CDR3 is TGTGCCAGCAGCGGTTTAGCGGAGTTCACCGGGGAGCTGTTTTTT. The chain has TRBV9 and TRBJ2-2; TRBD2 might be the D (6 bases). CDR1 is SGDLS, CDR2 YYNGEE, per germline. Deletions cut 3 bases from V and 4 bases from J, with 13 bases between. The CDR3 is made up of 15 amino acids.

The chain carries TRBV3-1 (or the pseudogene TRBV3-2) and TRBJ2-7; D is possibly TRBD1 (8 bases). The V and J ends lost 1 base and 7 bases respectively, with 14 bases between them. The CDR3 covers 14 residues. Germline CDR1 LGHDT, CDR2 YNNKEL (reference sequence). The CDR3 spells CASSQGTGGGEQYF. The CDR3 DNA sequence: TGTGCCAGCAGCCAAGGCACAGGGGGAGGGGAGCAGTACTTC.

V usage is TRBV9 and J usage is TRBJ2-2; no clear D. The V gene lost 0 bases and the J gene lost 5 bases, with 5 bases spanning the gap. The V gene's germline CDR1 is SGDLS and CDR2 YYNGEE. The CDR3 extends over 13 amino acids. CDR3 bases: TGTGCCAGCAGCGTAGTACGGACCGGGGAGCTGTTTTTT. As protein: CASSVVRTGELFF.

V is TRBV15 and J is TRBJ2-7; the match to TRBD2 covers 11 bases. The V gene end was trimmed by 3 bases and the J gene end by 4 bases; junction bases not matched to a gene: 5. CDR3 size: 15 residues. Per germline, CDR1 LNHNV and CDR2 YYDKDF (reference sequence). The CDR3 loop reads CATSRGLAGGYEQYF. The CDR3 nucleotides are TGTGCCACCAGCAGGGGTCTAGCGGGGGGATACGAGCAGTACTTC.

V usage is TRBV6-5 and J usage is TRBJ1-1; D gene unclear. Trimming removed 7 bases at V and 7 bases at J, with 16 bases between. The CDR3 runs 13 residues. Germline CDR1 reads MNHEY; CDR2 reads SVGAGI. This chain's CDR3 is CASMTGVYVEAFF. CDR3 DNA: TGTGCCAGCATGACCGGGGTTTACGTTGAAGCTTTCTTT.

The chain uses TRBV11-2 and TRBJ2-5, with D hard to call. This CDR3 has 14 amino acids. V gave up 1 base and J gave up 0 bases, with 6 bases separating them. CDR1 SGHAT and CDR2 FQNNGV come from the germline V gene. CDR3 sequence: CASSLVRDQETQYF. CDR3 sequence (DNA): TGTGCCAGCAGCTTAGTCCGGGACCAAGAGACCCAGTACTTC. The full variable domain, completed using reference TRBV11-2 and TRBJ2-5, is EAGVAQSPRYKIIEKRQSVAFWCNPISGHATLYWYQQILGQGPKLLIQFQNNGVVDDSQLPKDRFSAERLKGVDSTLKIQPAKLEDSAVYLCASSLVRDQETQYFGPGTRLLVL.

This clone was seen repeatedly, ten times or more. The rearrangement joins TRBV7-9 to TRBJ2-1; no clear D. V lost 1 base to trimming and J lost 5 bases, with 6 bases between them. Germline values: CDR1 SEHNR, CDR2 FQNEAQ (reference sequence). The length of the CDR3 is 13 residues. The CDR3: CASSLVVHNEQFF. The CDR3 DNA follows: TGTGCCAGCAGCTTAGTCGTCCACAATGAGCAGTTCTTC.

This rearrangement joins TRBV11-2 to TRBJ1-4, with TRBD1 matching 7 bases. The CDR3 contains 13 residues. Trimming cost V 4 bases and J 5 bases; bases outside gene matches: 1. Germline CDR1 and CDR2: SGHAT and FQNNGV. The CDR3 sequence: CASSSTGNEKLFF. The DNA for the CDR3 is TGTGCCAGCAGCTCGACAGGGAATGAAAAACTGTTTTTT.

V gene TRBV30 combines with J gene TRBJ1-4; maybe TRBD1 (5 bases). The CDR3 runs 12 residues. Trimming pared 5 bases from V and 8 bases from J, leaving 12 bases between. From germline, CDR1 is GTSNPN and CDR2 SVGIG (reference sequence). The CDR3 is CAWQGDTEKLFF. The CDR3 DNA is TGTGCCTGGCAGGGCGACACAGAAAAACTGTTTTTT.

The V call is TRBV11-2, the J call TRBJ1-2; a weak D match, TRBD1 (5 bases). This CDR3 is built from 15 residues. Trimming left V 7 bases short and J 3 bases short, with 18 bases between. Germline lookup yields CDR1 SGHAT and CDR2 FQNNGV. CDR3 sequence (DNA): TGTGCCAGCACCCCATTTGCCGGGGGGGACTATGGCTACACCTTC. Protein sequence: CASTPFAGGDYGYTF.

The chain couples TRBV20-1 to TRBJ1-1; D is undetermined. The germline V and J ends were trimmed by 6 bases and 1 base, with 6 bases remaining between them. The germline CDR1 and CDR2 sequences are DFQATT and SNEGSKA (reference sequence). There are 11 residues in the CDR3. The CDR3 spells CSATGNTEAFF. CDR3 nucleotide sequence: TGCAGTGCCACTGGGAACACTGAAGCTTTCTTT.

V and J are TRBV6-1 and TRBJ1-5; 10 bases map to TRBD1. This CDR3 comprises 19 residues. Germline CDR1 reads MNHNS; CDR2 reads SASEGT. V lost 4 bases and J lost 1; bases outside the gene matches: 13. CDR3 protein: CASSVSYPGTGASNQPQHF. CDR3 bases: TGTGCCAGCAGTGTGAGCTACCCTGGGACAGGGGCGAGCAATCAGCCCCAGCATTTT.

This sequence joins TRBV19 and TRBJ1-5, with D perhaps TRBD1 (5 bases). Trimming stripped 6 bases from V and 3 bases from J, with 9 bases between. Germline CDR1 and CDR2: LNHDA and SQIVND (reference sequence). The CDR3 extends over 13 amino acids. DNA of the CDR3: TGTGCCAGTAGCCCACAGGTCAATCAGCCCCAGCATTTT. Protein: CASSPQVNQPQHF.

The chain combines TRBV19 with TRBJ2-7; 8 bases align to TRBD1. Germline lookup yields CDR1 LNHDA and CDR2 SQIVND (reference sequence). Trimming at V came to 5 bases and at J to 4 bases, leaving 4 bases not matched to a gene. CDR3 length equals 13 residues. CDR3 sequence reads: CASSFTGGYEQYF. CDR3 DNA sequence: TGTGCCAGTAGTTTTACAGGGGGGTACGAGCAGTACTTC.